One sample yielded the 18 T cell receptor beta chains listed below, sequenced in a study of OX40 agonist ivuxolimab in advanced cancers. The table came from immunoSEQ multiplex PCR; TCRdb's copy has only in-frame clones and leaves some out. The profile covers around 20,000 clones, with roughly 74% appearing a single time and around 15% taken by the ten largest. The specimen was CD4+ or CD8+ T cells sorted from blood, collected in a trial of the OX40 agonist ivuxolimab. All receptors come from an adult with an advanced solid tumor such as melanoma, head and neck, liver or kidney cancer.

Only one count was recorded for this clone. The J gene is TRBJ2-1, the V gene TRBV5-1; TRBD1 matches 7 bases. The CDR3 runs to 15 residues. V dropped 4 bases and J dropped 0; count of bases not matched to a gene: 4. In germline, CDR1 is SGHRS, CDR2 YFSETQ. The CDR3 protein is CASSEGGASYNEQFF. Written as DNA, the CDR3 is TGCGCCAGCAGCGAAGGGGGCGCCTCCTACAATGAGCAGTTCTTC.

The CDR3 sequence: CASSRGQGQYNEQFF. CDR3 nucleotide sequence: TGTGCCAGCAGCAGGGGACAGGGGCAATACAATGAGCAGTTCTTC. The chain is built from TRBV21-1 and TRBJ2-1; TRBD1, the table's D call, lacks a check against the DNA. TRBV21-1 is a recognized pseudogene. This CDR3 has 15 amino acids.

This sequence joins TRBV5-1 and TRBJ2-3; no clear D. Looked up from germline, CDR1 is SGHRS and CDR2 is YFSETQ. V lost 2 bases, J lost 2 bases, and 12 bases lay in between. The CDR3 loop spans 15 amino acids. CDR3 in amino acids: CASSFDSSPTDTQYF. The CDR3, as DNA: TGCGCCAGCAGCTTCGACTCCTCCCCCACAGATACGCAGTATTTT.

This chain connects TRBV5-6 to TRBJ2-3, with 9 bases lining up with TRBD1. Germline V lookup: CDR1 SGHDT, CDR2 YYEEEE. This CDR3 is 14 amino acids long. J gave up 5 bases and V 4 bases, and 5 bases lay outside the gene matches. The CDR3 loop is CASSVDRGGDTQYF. CDR3 DNA: TGTGCCAGCAGCGTGGACAGGGGCGGAGATACGCAGTATTTT.

The rearrangement links TRBV2 to TRBJ1-1, with no clear D. This CDR3 contains 13 residues. Germline V CDR1 and CDR2: SNHLY, FYNNEI. V lost 8 bases and J lost 1, with 11 bases in between. The CDR3 region is CASLLSTNTEAFF. For the CDR3, the DNA is TGTGCCAGCTTACTGTCAACGAACACTGAAGCTTTCTTT.

The V and J genes are TRBV30 and TRBJ2-7; tentatively, D is TRBD1 (6 bases). V was shortened by 2 bases and J by 2 bases, with 13 bases between the two germline ends. CDR3 length: 14 amino acids. Germline V lookup: CDR1 GTSNPN, CDR2 SVGIG (reference sequence). The CDR3 spells CAWSTGHGTYEQYF. Here the CDR3 DNA reads TGTGCCTGGAGTACGGGACACGGCACCTACGAGCAGTACTTC. Full variable domain (rest looked up from reference TRBV30 and TRBJ2-7): SQTIHQWPATLVQPVGSPLSLECTVEGTSNPNLYWYRQAAGRGLQLLFYSVGIGQISSEVPQNLSASRPQDRQFILSSKKLLLSDSGFYLCAWSTGHGTYEQYFGPGTRLTVT.

The CDR3 DNA reads as TGTGCCAGCAGCTCCGGGACAGGGGGACAGCCCCAGCATTTT. Its translation: CASSSGTGGQPQHF. This chain connects TRBV7-9 to TRBJ1-5; 11 nucleotides line up with TRBD1. The CDR3 is 14 amino acids. J lost 7 bases, V lost 4 bases, and 3 bases had no gene match. CDR1 is SEHNR, CDR2 FQNEAQ, per germline (reference sequence).

V is TRBV25-1 and J is TRBJ2-7; no reliable D call. The germline gives CDR1 MGHDK, CDR2 SYGVNS. This CDR3 is 14 amino acids long. V was clipped by 4 bases and J by 4 bases, with 14 bases between them. The CDR3 region is CASSGTSGKYEQYF. In DNA, the CDR3 is TGTGCCAGCAGTGGGACCAGTGGGAAATACGAGCAGTACTTC.

In this sample, this clone turned up a few times. V usage is TRBV2 and J usage is TRBJ1-1, with D unclear. The ends were cut back, 0 bases at V and 7 bases at J, with 9 bases in the middle. CDR1 SNHLY and CDR2 FYNNEI come from the germline V gene. CDR3 size: 13 residues. The CDR3 here is CASSEAGSVEAFF. In nucleotides, the CDR3 is TGTGCCAGCAGTGAAGCTGGCAGCGTTGAAGCTTTCTTT.

V is TRBV7-2 and J is TRBJ1-6, with a tentative D call TRBD1 (5 bases). The germline V and J ends were trimmed by 5 bases and 8 bases, with 13 bases remaining between them. The germline V gene encodes CDR1 SGHTA and CDR2 FQGNSA. The CDR3 has 14 amino acids. The CDR3 coding sequence is TGTGCCAGCAGCCTACGGGGGGTGGATTCACCCCTCCACTTT. It specifies CASSLRGVDSPLHF.

The V call is TRBV7-9, the J call TRBJ1-5; tentatively, D is TRBD1 (5 bases). In germline, CDR1 is SEHNR, CDR2 FQNEAQ (reference sequence). This CDR3 has 14 amino acids. The V end lost 1 base, the J end lost 7 bases, and 11 bases lay between the germline ends. The CDR3 DNA follows: TGTGCCAGCAGCTTAGGATTCCAGGGCCAGCCCCAGCATTTT. Protein: CASSLGFQGQPQHF.

Written as DNA, the CDR3 is TGTGCCAGCAGTGACTTACAGAACTATGGCTACACCTTC. It yields the protein CASSDLQNYGYTF. The rearrangement links TRBV2 to TRBJ1-2; no firm D call. Looked up from germline, CDR1 is SNHLY and CDR2 is FYNNEI. Trimming removed 3 bases at V and 2 bases at J, with 7 bases between. The CDR3 has 13 residues.

V is TRBV29-1 and J is TRBJ2-3, with D hard to call. The germline CDR1 and CDR2 sequences are SQVTM and ANQGSEA. The V end was cut by 6 bases, the J end by 2 bases, with 9 bases between. CDR3 length equals 12 residues. CDR3 amino acids: CSVEIYTDTQYF. CDR3 in DNA: TGCAGCGTCGAAATCTACACAGATACGCAGTATTTT.

The rearrangement links TRBV13 to TRBJ1-2, with D possibly being TRBD1 (5 bases). The CDR3 has 13 amino acids. Germline CDR1 reads PRHDT; CDR2 reads FYEKMQ (reference sequence). V lost 6 bases and J 5 bases, leaving 13 bases between the germline ends. CDR3 sequence reads: CASSWGGAYGYTF. CDR3 nucleotides: TGTGCCAGCAGTTGGGGAGGGGCTTATGGCTACACCTTC.

The gene calls are TRBV7-9 and TRBJ1-3, with unresolved D. This CDR3 is built from 15 residues. V lost 1 base and J 3 bases, leaving 10 bases between the germline ends. In germline, CDR1 is SEHNR, CDR2 FQNEAQ (reference sequence). In DNA, the CDR3 is TGTGCCAGCAGCTTAGGAGGGATACGTGGAAACACCATATATTTT. It yields the protein CASSLGGIRGNTIYF.

As regards this clone: Other DNA sequences of this sample code for an identical CDR3. The gene calls are TRBV5-1 and TRBJ2-5; 9 bases match TRBD1. This CDR3 region has 14 residues. Germline CDR1 SGHRS, CDR2 YFSETQ. The J segment lost 2 bases and the V segment lost 3 bases, leaving 2 bases of the junction unmatched. For the CDR3, the DNA is TGCGCCAGCAGCTCGGACAGGGGTCAAGAGACCCAGTACTTC. Translating gives CASSSDRGQETQYF.

This clone has just a few counts. This chain joins TRBV15 and TRBJ2-7; D not certain. There are 16 residues in the CDR3. Germline V gene sequence: CDR1 LNHNV, CDR2 YYDKDF (reference sequence). V was trimmed by 0 bases and J by 0 bases, leaving 12 bases between them. The chain's CDR3 is CATSREISKSSYEQYF. In DNA form, the CDR3 reads TGTGCCACCAGCAGAGAAATTAGCAAAAGCTCCTACGAGCAGTACTTC.

The J gene is TRBJ2-7, the V gene TRBV7-2, with TRBD2 identical over 12 bases. Germline CDR1 reads SGHTA; CDR2 reads FQGNSA. The trim removed 3 bases at V and 3 bases at J, leaving 3 bases unmatched. CDR3 length: 15 amino acids. CDR3 in amino acids: CASSFTSGGYYEQYF. The DNA of the CDR3 is TGTGCCAGCAGCTTTACTAGCGGGGGGTACTACGAGCAGTACTTC.